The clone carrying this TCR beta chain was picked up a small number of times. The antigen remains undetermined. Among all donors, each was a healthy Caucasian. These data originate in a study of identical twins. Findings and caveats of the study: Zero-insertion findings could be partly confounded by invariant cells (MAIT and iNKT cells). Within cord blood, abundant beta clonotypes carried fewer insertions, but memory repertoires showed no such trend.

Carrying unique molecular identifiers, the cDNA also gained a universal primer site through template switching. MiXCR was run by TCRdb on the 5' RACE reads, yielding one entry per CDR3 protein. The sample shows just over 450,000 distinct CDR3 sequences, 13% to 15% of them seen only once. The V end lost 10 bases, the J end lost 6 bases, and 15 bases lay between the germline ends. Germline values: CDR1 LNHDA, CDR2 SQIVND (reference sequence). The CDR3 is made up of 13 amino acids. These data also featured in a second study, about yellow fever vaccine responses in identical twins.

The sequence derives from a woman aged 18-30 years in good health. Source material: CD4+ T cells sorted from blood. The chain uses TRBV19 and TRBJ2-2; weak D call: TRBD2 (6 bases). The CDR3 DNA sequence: TGTGCCACCAGGAGGGGAGTTTCCGGGGAGCTGTTTTTT. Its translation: CATRRGVSGELFF.